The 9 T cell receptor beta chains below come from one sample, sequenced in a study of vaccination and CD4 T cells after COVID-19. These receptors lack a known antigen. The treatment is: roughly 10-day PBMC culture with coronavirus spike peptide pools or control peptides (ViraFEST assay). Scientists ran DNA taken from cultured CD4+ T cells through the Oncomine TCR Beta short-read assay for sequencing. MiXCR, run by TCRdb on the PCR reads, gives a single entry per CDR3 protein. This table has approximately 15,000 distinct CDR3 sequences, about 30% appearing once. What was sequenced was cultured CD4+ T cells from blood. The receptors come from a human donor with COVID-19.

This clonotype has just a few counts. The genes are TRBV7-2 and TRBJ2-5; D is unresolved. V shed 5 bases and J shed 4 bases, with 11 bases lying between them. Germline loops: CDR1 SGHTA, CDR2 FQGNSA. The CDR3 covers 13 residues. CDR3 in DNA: TGTGCCAGCAGCCCTGCCCCCCCAGAGACCCAGTACTTC. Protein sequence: CASSPAPPETQYF.

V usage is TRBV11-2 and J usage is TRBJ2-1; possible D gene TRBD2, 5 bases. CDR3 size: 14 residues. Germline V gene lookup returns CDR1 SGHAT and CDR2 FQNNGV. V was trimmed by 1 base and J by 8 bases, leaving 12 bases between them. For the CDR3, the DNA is TGTGCCAGCAGCTTAGTGGGGAGAACCGATGAGCAGTTCTTC. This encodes CASSLVGRTDEQFF.

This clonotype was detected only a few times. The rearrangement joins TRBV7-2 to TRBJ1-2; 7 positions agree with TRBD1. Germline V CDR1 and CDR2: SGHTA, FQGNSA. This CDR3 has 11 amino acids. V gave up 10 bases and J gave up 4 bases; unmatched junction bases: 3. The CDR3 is CAIRQGYGYTF. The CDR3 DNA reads TGTGCCATCAGACAGGGCTATGGCTACACCTTC.

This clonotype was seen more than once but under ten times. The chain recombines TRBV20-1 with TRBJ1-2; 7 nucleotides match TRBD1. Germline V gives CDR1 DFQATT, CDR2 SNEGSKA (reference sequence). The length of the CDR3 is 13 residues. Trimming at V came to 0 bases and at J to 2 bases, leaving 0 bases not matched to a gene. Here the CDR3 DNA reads TGCAGTGCTAGAGAGACAGGGAACTATGGCTACACCTTC. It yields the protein CSARETGNYGYTF.

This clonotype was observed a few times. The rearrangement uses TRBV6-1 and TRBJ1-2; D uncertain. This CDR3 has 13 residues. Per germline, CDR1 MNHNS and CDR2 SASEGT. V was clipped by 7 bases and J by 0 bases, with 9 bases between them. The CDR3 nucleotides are TGTGCCAGCACCGAAAGTCCTAACTATGGCTACACCTTC. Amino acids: CASTESPNYGYTF.

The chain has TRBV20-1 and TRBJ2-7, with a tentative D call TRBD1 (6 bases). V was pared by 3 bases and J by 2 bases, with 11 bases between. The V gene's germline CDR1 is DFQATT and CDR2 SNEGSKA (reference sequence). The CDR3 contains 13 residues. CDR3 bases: TGCAGTGCTAGCAAGACAGGAACCTACGAGCAGTACTTC. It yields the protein CSASKTGTYEQYF.

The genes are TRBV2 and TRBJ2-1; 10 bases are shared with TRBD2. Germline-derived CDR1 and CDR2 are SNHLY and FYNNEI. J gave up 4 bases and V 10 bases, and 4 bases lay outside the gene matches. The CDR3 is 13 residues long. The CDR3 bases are TGTGCCACCAAGCGGGGGGGGTACAATGAGCAGTTCTTC. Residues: CATKRGGYNEQFF.

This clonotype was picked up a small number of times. The CDR3 is CASSFTGQGTEAFF. The CDR3 coding sequence is TGTGCCAGCAGCTTTACTGGACAGGGCACTGAAGCTTTCTTT. The chain couples TRBV11-2 to TRBJ1-1; 8 bases match TRBD1. Germline V gene sequence: CDR1 SGHAT, CDR2 FQNNGV. The CDR3 is 14 residues long. The trim removed 3 bases at V and 4 bases at J, leaving 4 bases unmatched.

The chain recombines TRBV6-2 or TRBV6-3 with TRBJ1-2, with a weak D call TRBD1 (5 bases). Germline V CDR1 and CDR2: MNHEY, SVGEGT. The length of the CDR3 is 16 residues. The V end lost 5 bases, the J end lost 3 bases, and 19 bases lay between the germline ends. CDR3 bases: TGTGCCAGCAGTGGGGACGCGGGACGCCGAGACTATGGCTACACCTTC. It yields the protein CASSGDAGRRDYGYTF.